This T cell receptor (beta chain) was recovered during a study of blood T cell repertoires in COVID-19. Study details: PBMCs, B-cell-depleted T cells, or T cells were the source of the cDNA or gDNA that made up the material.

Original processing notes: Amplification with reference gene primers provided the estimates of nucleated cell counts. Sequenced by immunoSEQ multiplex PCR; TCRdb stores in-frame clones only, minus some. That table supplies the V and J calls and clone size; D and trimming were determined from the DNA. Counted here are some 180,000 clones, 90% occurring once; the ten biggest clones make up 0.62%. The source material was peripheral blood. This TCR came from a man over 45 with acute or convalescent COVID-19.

CDR3 region: CASSHTSTDTQYF. The CDR3 bases are TGTGCCAGCAGCCATACTAGCACAGATACGCAGTATTTT. This rearrangement joins TRBV5-6 to TRBJ2-3; no definite D call. Germline-derived CDR1 and CDR2 are SGHDT and YYEEEE. CDR3 length: 13 residues. Trimming took off 4 bases at V and 0 bases at J, with 6 bases between the two ends.